One sample yielded the 30 T cell receptor beta chains listed below, sequenced in a study of blood T cell repertoires in COVID-19. Using immunoSEQ multiplex PCR, the repertoire was profiled, and TCRdb retains in-frame clones only, with some absent. Here the sample spans around 150,000 clones, about 86% being singletons. Sequencing was done on a sample of peripheral blood. The origin of the receptors is a man between 65 and 85 years old with acute or convalescent COVID-19.

V is TRBV4-1 and J is TRBJ1-4; D is unresolved. The CDR3 sequence is 14 residues long. V was cut by 0 bases and J by 5 bases, with 7 bases left in between. Germline loops: CDR1 MGHRA, CDR2 YSYEKL. Here the CDR3 reads CASSQEAENEKLFF. In nucleotides, the CDR3 is TGCGCCAGCAGCCAAGAGGCAGAAAATGAAAAACTGTTTTTT.

This chain joins TRBV7-2 and TRBJ2-7; 7 bases align to TRBD2. Germline V gene sequence: CDR1 SGHTA, CDR2 FQGNSA. V shed 4 bases and J 2 bases; nucleotides not matched to a gene: 2. This CDR3 is built from 13 residues. The CDR3 DNA follows: TGTGCCAGCAGCTCCGGGGGGACCTACGAGCAGTACTTC. Its translation: CASSSGGTYEQYF.

V and J are TRBV28 and TRBJ1-5; the D gene is possibly TRBD1 (5 bases). The CDR3 has 14 residues. The V and J ends lost 2 bases and 3 bases respectively, with 8 bases between them. The germline V gene encodes CDR1 MDHEN and CDR2 SYDVKM. The CDR3 protein is CASSLQGYNQPQHF. CDR3 DNA sequence: TGTGCCAGCAGTTTACAGGGTTACAATCAGCCCCAGCATTTT.

The CDR3 DNA follows: TGTGCCAGCACTCTCCCGGGTGTTAGTTCGGAAAAACTGTTTTTT. It codes for CASTLPGVSSEKLFF. V is TRBV28 and J is TRBJ1-4; D unclear. Germline CDR1 MDHEN, CDR2 SYDVKM. Trimming left V 7 bases short and J 8 bases short, with 20 bases between. CDR3 size: 15 residues.

This chain uses TRBV6-2 or TRBV6-3 with TRBJ2-5; possible D gene TRBD1, 5 bases. The length of the CDR3 is 16 residues. The germline V and J ends were trimmed by 0 bases and 5 bases, with 16 bases remaining between them. CDR1 is MNHEY and CDR2 is SVGEGT in the germline V gene. CDR3 sequence (DNA): TGTGCCAGCAGTTACTCGGTGGGGCAGGGTGGGGAGACCCAGTACTTC. This gives the protein CASSYSVGQGGETQYF.

The rearrangement uses TRBV7-2 and TRBJ2-3; D is ambiguous. The CDR3 extends over 15 amino acids. CDR1 and CDR2 (germline): SGHTA, FQGNSA. V lost 1 base, J lost 0 bases, and 8 bases lay in between. CDR3 bases: TGTGCCAGCAGCTTAGGTCTCCCTAGCACAGATACGCAGTATTTT. It encodes CASSLGLPSTDTQYF.

The chain recombines TRBV28 with TRBJ2-1, with no clear D. CDR1 MDHEN and CDR2 SYDVKM come from the germline V gene. This CDR3 region has 16 residues. Trimming cost V 5 bases and J 5 bases, with 19 bases left between them. CDR3 DNA: TGTGCCAGCAGTAAACCCACAAATCAAAACCACAATGAGCAGTTCTTC. As protein: CASSKPTNQNHNEQFF.

The chain combines TRBV28 with TRBJ1-4; D is unclear. V lost 1 base, J lost 7 bases, and 16 bases lay in between. Per germline, CDR1 MDHEN and CDR2 SYDVKM. The CDR3 loop spans 16 amino acids. This CDR3 reads CASSLSLGGPGEKLFF. In nucleotides, the CDR3 is TGTGCCAGCAGTTTATCCCTGGGAGGGCCCGGTGAAAAACTGTTTTTT.

The V call is TRBV7-6, the J call TRBJ2-2; 12 bases map to TRBD1. The CDR3 is made up of 16 amino acids. Germline CDR1 and CDR2: SGHVS and FNYEAQ. V gave up 1 base and J gave up 5 bases; unmatched junction bases: 2. This CDR3 is CASSLEGQGATGELFF. Written as DNA, the CDR3 is TGTGCCAGCAGCTTAGAGGGACAGGGGGCTACCGGGGAGCTGTTTTTT.

The V and J genes are TRBV5-1 and TRBJ2-7, with 16 bases fitting TRBD2. The CDR3 length is 16 residues. With 4 bases clipped from V and 6 bases from J, the junction kept 7 bases outside the gene matches. The germline V gene has CDR1 SGHRS and CDR2 YFSETQ. CDR3 bases: TGCGCCAGCAGCCTGGGACTAGCGGGAGGGTCTGTCGAGCAGTACTTC. This encodes CASSLGLAGGSVEQYF. The full variable domain, rest sourced from reference TRBV5-1 and TRBJ2-7, is KAGVTQTPRYLIKTRGQQVTLSCSPISGHRSVSWYQQTPGQGLQFLFEYFSETQRNKGNFPGRFSGRQFSNSRSEMNVSTLELGDSALYLCASSLGLAGGSVEQYFGPGTRLTVT.

The chain links TRBV5-1 to TRBJ2-2; 7 bases are shared with TRBD2. Losses at the gene ends were 5 bases for V and 5 bases for J; bases not matched to a gene: 9. Germline CDR1 SGHRS, CDR2 YFSETQ. The CDR3 totals 15 residues. The CDR3 DNA is TGCGCCAGCAGATGGGTGGCGGGAGAAACCGGGGAGCTGTTTTTT. It specifies CASRWVAGETGELFF.

As to this clone: One end of the junction is discordant with germline, which a read error may explain. J is TRBJ1-5 and V is TRBV11-2, with 8 bases matching TRBD1. Germline values: CDR1 SGHAT, CDR2 FQNNGV. This CDR3 spans 15 amino acids. The CDR3 region is CASSLDRGGNQPQHF. The CDR3 DNA is TGTGCCAGCAGCCTAGACAGGGGTGGAAATCAGCCCCAGCATTTT.

The V and J genes are TRBV6-1 and TRBJ2-5; 14 nucleotides align to TRBD2. CDR3 size: 16 residues. The V and J ends lost 3 bases and 6 bases, in that order; junction bases with no gene match: 6. CDR1 and CDR2 from the germline V gene are MNHNS and SASEGT. The CDR3 DNA sequence: TGTGCCAGCAGTGACAGACTAGCGGGAGGGCCGAAGACCCAGTACTTC. Translation gives CASSDRLAGGPKTQYF.

CDR3 sequence reads: CASSGWRGNYGYTF. The CDR3 coding sequence is TGTGCCAGCAGTGGGTGGCGGGGGAACTATGGCTACACCTTC. V usage is TRBV28 and J usage is TRBJ1-2; D is possibly TRBD1 (5 bases). The germline V gene has CDR1 MDHEN and CDR2 SYDVKM. There are 14 residues in the CDR3. Deletions cut 5 bases from V and 2 bases from J, with 12 bases between.

This clone appeared a few times. This rearrangement joins TRBV7-9 to TRBJ2-3, with no clear D. Trimming stripped 5 bases from V and 2 bases from J, with 11 bases between. Germline CDR1 SEHNR, CDR2 FQNEAQ (reference sequence). CDR3 length: 14 residues. As DNA, the CDR3 is TGTGCCAGCAGCCAAGTTACAAACACAGATACGCAGTATTTT. It translates to CASSQVTNTDTQYF.

The V and J genes are TRBV5-4 and TRBJ2-4, with 7 bases aligning to TRBD2. V gave up 2 bases and J gave up 1 base; unmatched junction bases: 3. The CDR3 runs to 15 residues. The germline gives CDR1 SGHNT, CDR2 YYREEE (reference sequence). The CDR3 DNA reads TGTGCCAGCAGCTTAGCGGGACCGGCCAAAAACATTCAGTACTTC. Protein product: CASSLAGPAKNIQYF.

This chain connects TRBV2 to TRBJ2-3, with 10 nucleotides matching TRBD2. V lost 9 bases and J lost 5; bases outside the gene matches: 5. This CDR3 region has 13 residues. The germline V gene has CDR1 SNHLY and CDR2 FYNNEI. CDR3 sequence (DNA): TGTGCCAGTCTAGCGGGAGAGATAGATACGCAGTATTTT. Encoded protein: CASLAGEIDTQYF. The variable domain in full, with the rest retrieved from reference TRBV2 and TRBJ2-3, is EPEVTQTPSHQVTQMGQEVILRCVPISNHLYFYWYRQILGQKVEFLVSFYNNEISEKSEIFDDQFSVERPDGSNFTLKIRSTKLEDSAMYFCASLAGEIDTQYFGPGTRLTVL.

This chain connects TRBV11-2 to TRBJ2-3; D is unresolved. The CDR3 spans 15 residues. The V gene lost 1 base and the J gene lost 0 bases, with 8 bases spanning the gap. Germline-derived CDR1 and CDR2 are SGHAT and FQNNGV. The CDR3 DNA is TGTGCCAGCAGCTTAGGTCGGGTGAGCACAGATACGCAGTATTTT. Its translation: CASSLGRVSTDTQYF.

The CDR3: CASSQDARDQETQYF. CDR3 bases: TGTGCCAGCAGCCAAGATGCACGGGACCAAGAGACCCAGTACTTC. The rearrangement joins TRBV3-1 (or the pseudogene TRBV3-2) to TRBJ2-5; no reliable D call. The germline V gene encodes CDR1 LGHDT and CDR2 YNNKEL (reference sequence). V lost 0 bases and J lost 0, with 8 bases in between. This CDR3 has 15 residues.

The chain links TRBV7-8 to TRBJ2-2; a possible D gene is TRBD2 (6 bases). V gave up 5 bases and J gave up 4 bases, with 14 bases separating them. CDR1 and CDR2 from the germline V gene are SGHVS and FQNEAQ. The CDR3 loop spans 15 amino acids. The CDR3 spells CASSPLASGTGELFF. DNA for the CDR3: TGTGCCAGCAGCCCACTAGCATCTGGCACCGGGGAGCTGTTTTTT.

The table lists this clone with a few counts. The CDR3 protein is CAISLTFASGVNTEAFF. The CDR3 DNA reads as TGTGCCATCAGTTTGACTTTTGCCTCCGGGGTGAACACTGAAGCTTTCTTT. V is TRBV10-3 and J is TRBJ1-1; D is unclear. The V gene lost 5 bases and the J gene lost 0 bases, with 19 bases spanning the gap. In germline, CDR1 is ENHRY, CDR2 SYGVKD. This CDR3 comprises 17 residues.

The chain links TRBV24-1 to TRBJ2-5, with 9 positions matching TRBD1. The CDR3 is made up of 13 amino acids. CDR1 and CDR2 from the germline V gene are KGHDR and SFDVKD. Trimming removed 9 bases from V and 2 bases from J; junction bases left unmatched: 3. This CDR3 is CATGGTGQETQYF. As DNA, the CDR3 is TGTGCCACCGGAGGGACAGGGCAAGAGACCCAGTACTTC.

The chain recombines TRBV7-3 with TRBJ2-3, with TRBD2 identical over 12 bases. V dropped 5 bases and J dropped 6; count of bases not matched to a gene: 6. The CDR3 length is 15 residues. Germline lookup yields CDR1 SGHTA and CDR2 FQGTGA. CDR3 DNA: TGTGCCAGCAGCCTTCTAGCGGGAGGGCCCGATACGCAGTATTTT. Protein product: CASSLLAGGPDTQYF.

The chain couples TRBV15 to TRBJ2-1; no clear D gene. There are 13 residues in the CDR3. The V gene lost 3 bases and the J gene lost 3 bases, with 6 bases spanning the gap. The V gene's germline CDR1 is LNHNV and CDR2 YYDKDF (reference sequence). This chain's CDR3 is CATSRGNYNEQFF. The CDR3 region has the DNA TGTGCCACCAGCAGGGGCAACTACAATGAGCAGTTCTTC.

The CDR3 loop is CASSQSPGQGSYGYTF. CDR3 sequence (DNA): TGTGCCAGCAGTCAAAGCCCTGGACAGGGAAGCTATGGCTACACCTTC. The V gene is TRBV28, the J gene TRBJ1-2; 8 bases match TRBD1. With 5 bases clipped from V and 4 bases from J, the junction kept 12 bases outside the gene matches. Germline-derived CDR1 and CDR2 are MDHEN and SYDVKM. The CDR3 runs to 16 residues.

The V gene is TRBV4-3, the J gene TRBJ2-3, with 10 bases that match TRBD2. V was pared by 6 bases and J by 1 base, with 4 bases of the junction left unmatched. CDR1 is LGHNA, CDR2 YSLEER, per germline. The CDR3 has 15 residues. The CDR3 reads CASSPGLAGTDTQYF. The CDR3 DNA is TGCGCCAGCAGTCCCGGACTAGCGGGCACAGATACGCAGTATTTT.

This clone was observed once. The chain carries TRBV24-1 and TRBJ2-1; TRBD2 matches at 8 bases. Germline values: CDR1 KGHDR, CDR2 SFDVKD. This CDR3 has 16 residues. With 4 bases clipped from V and 3 bases from J, the junction kept 7 bases outside the gene matches. CDR3 nucleotide sequence: TGTGCCACCAGTGACTTTAGCGGGAAGGGCTACAATGAGCAGTTCTTC. Translated: CATSDFSGKGYNEQFF.

The CDR3 DNA sequence: TGTGCCAGCAGTCCCCCAGGGACTAGCTCCTACGAGCAGTACTTC. This encodes CASSPPGTSSYEQYF. The chain uses TRBV6-5 and TRBJ2-7; TRBD2 matches 8 bases. Losses at the gene ends were 5 bases for V and 0 bases for J; bases not matched to a gene: 6. The CDR3 runs 15 residues. Germline lookup yields CDR1 MNHEY and CDR2 SVGAGI.

This chain joins TRBV19 and TRBJ2-7; D might be TRBD2 (5 bases). Germline assignment: CDR1 LNHDA and CDR2 SQIVND (reference sequence). The V end was cut by 10 bases, the J end by 2 bases, with 6 bases between. The CDR3 runs 10 residues. For the CDR3, the DNA is TGTGCCACCGGGGCCTACGAGCAGTACTTC. This gives the protein CATGAYEQYF.

This clone was recorded at least ten times. The chain is built from TRBV27 and TRBJ1-2; the D is unclear. The CDR3 consists of 13 residues. The V end lost 0 bases, the J end lost 8 bases, and 10 bases lay between the germline ends. Germline-derived CDR1 and CDR2 are MNHEY and SMNVEV (reference sequence). In DNA form, the CDR3 reads TGTGCCAGCAGTTTATCACAGCCTGGGGGCTACACCTTC. Residues: CASSLSQPGGYTF.